Detailed here is one TCR beta chain. No antigen is known for it. This sample stems from a study of OX40 agonist ivuxolimab in advanced cancers. About the study: An agonistic human IgG2 monoclonal antibody against OX40 (CD134) was given. Participants could have had prior anti-PD-1, anti-PD-L1 or anti-CTLA-4 therapy, and about 40% had some.

Study-level points and caveats: At 0.1 to 3.0 mg/kg and by week 6, clonal expansion occurred in CD4+ and CD8+ blood T cells. Averaged across samples, CD8+ T cells carried more expanded clones than CD4+ did.

The method was immunoSEQ multiplex PCR; TCRdb's version includes in-frame clones alone and lacks a portion of them. The sample consists of about 58,000 clones, more than 70% of them appearing once. Here the sequenced sample was CD4+ or CD8+ T cells sorted from blood, taken in a trial of the OX40 agonist ivuxolimab. This sequence was found in an adult with an advanced solid tumor such as melanoma, head and neck, liver or kidney cancer.

The CDR3 DNA sequence: TGTGCCAGCAGCTCACAGGGTCCAGGCACCGGGGAGCTGTTTTTT. Amino acids: CASSSQGPGTGELFF. The V gene is TRBV11-3, the J gene TRBJ2-2, with D possibly being TRBD1 (6 bases). This CDR3 comprises 15 residues. Germline V CDR1 and CDR2: SGHNT, YENEEA. V lost 4 bases and J lost 4, with 13 bases in between.